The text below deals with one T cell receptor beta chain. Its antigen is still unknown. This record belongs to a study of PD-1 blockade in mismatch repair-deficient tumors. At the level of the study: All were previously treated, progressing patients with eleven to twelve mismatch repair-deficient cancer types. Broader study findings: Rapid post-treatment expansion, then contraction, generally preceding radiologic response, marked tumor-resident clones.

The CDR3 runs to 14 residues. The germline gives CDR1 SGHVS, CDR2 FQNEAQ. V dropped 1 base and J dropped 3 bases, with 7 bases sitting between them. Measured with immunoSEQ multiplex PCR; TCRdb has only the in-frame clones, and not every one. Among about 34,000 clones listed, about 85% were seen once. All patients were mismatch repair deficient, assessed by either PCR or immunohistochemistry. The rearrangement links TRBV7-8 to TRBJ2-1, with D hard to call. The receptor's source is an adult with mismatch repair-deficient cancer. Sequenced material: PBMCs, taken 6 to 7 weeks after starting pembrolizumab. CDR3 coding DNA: TGTGCCAGCAGCTTAGGAACGAGCTACAATGAGCAGTTCTTC. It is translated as CASSLGTSYNEQFF.